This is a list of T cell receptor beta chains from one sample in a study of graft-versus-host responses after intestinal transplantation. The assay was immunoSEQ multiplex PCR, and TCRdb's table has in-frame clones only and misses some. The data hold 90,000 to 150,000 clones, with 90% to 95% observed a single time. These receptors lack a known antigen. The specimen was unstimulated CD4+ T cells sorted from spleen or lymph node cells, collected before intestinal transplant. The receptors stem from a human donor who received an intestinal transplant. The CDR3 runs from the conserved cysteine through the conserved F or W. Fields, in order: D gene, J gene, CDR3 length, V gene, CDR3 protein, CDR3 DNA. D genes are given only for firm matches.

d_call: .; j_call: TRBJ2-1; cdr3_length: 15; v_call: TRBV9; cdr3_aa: CASSVAGRNYNEQFF; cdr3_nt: TGTGCCAGCAGCGTAGCAGGCAGGAACTACAATGAGCAGTTCTTC
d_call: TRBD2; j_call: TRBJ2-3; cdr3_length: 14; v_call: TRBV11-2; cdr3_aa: CASSQSSGGNTQYF; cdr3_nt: TGTGCCAGCAGCCAATCTAGCGGGGGGAATACGCAGTATTTT
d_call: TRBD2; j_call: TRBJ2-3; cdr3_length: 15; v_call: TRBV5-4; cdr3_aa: CASSPSGRVTDTQYF; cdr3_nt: TGTGCCAGCAGCCCGAGCGGGAGAGTAACAGATACGCAGTATTTT
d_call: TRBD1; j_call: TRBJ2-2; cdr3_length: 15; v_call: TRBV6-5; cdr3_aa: CASRETGGITGELFF; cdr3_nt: TGTGCCAGCAGGGAGACAGGGGGCATCACCGGGGAGCTGTTTTTT
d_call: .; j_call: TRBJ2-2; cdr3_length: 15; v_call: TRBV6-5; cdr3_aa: CASSTLPGSTGELFF; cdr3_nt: TGTGCCAGCAGCACATTACCCGGGTCCACCGGGGAGCTGTTTTTT
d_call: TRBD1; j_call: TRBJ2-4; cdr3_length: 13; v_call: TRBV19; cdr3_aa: CASRGTGGNIQYF; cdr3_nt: TGTGCCAGTAGGGGGACAGGGGGAAACATTCAGTACTTC
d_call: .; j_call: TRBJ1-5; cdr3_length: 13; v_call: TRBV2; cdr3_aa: CASSGGANQPQHF; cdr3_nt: TGTGCCAGCAGTGGGGGGGCCAATCAGCCCCAGCATTTT
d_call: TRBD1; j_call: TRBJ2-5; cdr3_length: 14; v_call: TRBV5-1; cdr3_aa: CASSFRDSQETQYF; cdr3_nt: TGCGCCAGCAGCTTCCGGGACAGCCAAGAGACCCAGTACTTC
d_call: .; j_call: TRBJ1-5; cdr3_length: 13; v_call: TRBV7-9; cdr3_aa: CASSFSEDQPQHF; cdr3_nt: TGTGCCAGCAGCTTTTCTGAAGATCAGCCCCAGCATTTT
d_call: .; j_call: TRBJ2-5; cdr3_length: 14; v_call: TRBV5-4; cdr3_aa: CASKGQGQGETQYF; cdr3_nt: TGTGCCAGCAAGGGCCAAGGGCAAGGGGAGACCCAGTACTTC
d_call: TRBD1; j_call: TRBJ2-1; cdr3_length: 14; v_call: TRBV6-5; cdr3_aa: CASSLDRGPNEQFF; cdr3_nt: TGTGCCAGCAGTTTAGACAGGGGTCCGAATGAGCAGTTCTTC
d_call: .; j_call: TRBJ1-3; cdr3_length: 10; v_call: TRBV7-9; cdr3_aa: CASSRDTIYF; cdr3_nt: TGTGCCAGCAGCCGCGACACCATATATTTT
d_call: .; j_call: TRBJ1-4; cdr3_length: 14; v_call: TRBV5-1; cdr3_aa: CASNRGLTNEKLFF; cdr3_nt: TGCGCCAGCAATCGGGGGTTAACTAATGAAAAACTGTTTTTT
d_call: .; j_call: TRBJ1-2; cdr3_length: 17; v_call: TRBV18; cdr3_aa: CASSLLDSALTNYGYTF; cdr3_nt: TGTGCCAGCTCACTACTGGACAGCGCGCTCACTAACTATGGCTACACCTTC
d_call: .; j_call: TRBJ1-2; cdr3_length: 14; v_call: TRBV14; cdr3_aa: CASSQDAGHYGYTF; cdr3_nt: TGTGCCAGCAGCCAAGATGCGGGACACTATGGCTACACCTTC